This TCR beta chain appears in the sequencing data of a study of CD8+ T cells in alopecia areata. Study-wide results and limits: The study found higher clonality in lesional than normal scalp, especially in alopecia totalis/universalis. When scalp samples are sequenced, resident alphabeta T cells of normal skin are also captured.

The V and J ends lost 5 bases and 10 bases respectively, with 14 bases between them. CDR1 is MDHEN, CDR2 SYDVKM, per germline. The CDR3 is made up of 12 amino acids. For this clone: Its specificity is not known.

cDNA reverse transcribed from extracted RNA served as the sequencing template. Generated by immunoSEQ multiplex PCR, the TCRdb table keeps only in-frame clones and is missing some. The table has fewer than 250,000 clones, about 53% seen once. Researchers gathered lesional scalp punch biopsies and peripheral blood from patients with alopecia areata. The V and J genes are TRBV28 and TRBJ1-1; tentative D call: TRBD1 (5 bases). The input for sequencing was CD4+ T cells sorted from blood, taken at week 0. The receptor was isolated from a human donor with alopecia areata. CDR3 in DNA: TGTGCCAGCAGTATGGGACCCGGGGGAGCTTTCTTT. Translating it yields CASSMGPGGAFF.